The clone carrying this T cell receptor beta chain is a singleton in its sample. The CDR3 has 15 amino acids. Trimming cost V 6 bases and J 0 bases, with 12 bases left between them. The data were obtained in a study of blood T cells in healthy people across ages. Alongside a J-beta primer mix, a sample-barcoded 5' primer served in a second PCR lasting roughly 6 to 12 cycles. TCRdb redid the calling of the 5' RACE reads with MiXCR, one entry per CDR3 protein. The sample consists of over 1,500,000 distinct CDR3 sequences, roughly two fifths of them appearing once. Every donor contributed 7.5 to 10 milliliters of peripheral blood by blood draw.

Sequenced sample: blood. The clonotype was recovered from a human donor in good health. The rearrangement links TRBV12-3 or TRBV12-4 to TRBJ1-5; maybe TRBD1 (5 bases). The CDR3 nucleotides are TGTGCCAGCAGGTGGGGCAGTAATAGCAATCAGCCCCAGCATTTT. This gives the protein CASRWGSNSNQPQHF.